The 26 T cell receptor beta chains listed next were all sequenced from one sample in a study of OX40 agonist ivuxolimab in advanced cancers. TCRdb keeps only in-frame clones here, not all; method: immunoSEQ multiplex PCR. In the table there are 100,000 or so clones, about nine tenths of which are singletons. Material: CD4+ or CD8+ T cells sorted from blood, obtained in a trial of the OX40 agonist ivuxolimab. These receptors all stem from an adult with an advanced solid tumor such as melanoma, head and neck, liver or kidney cancer.

The V gene is TRBV29-1, the J gene TRBJ1-2; tentatively, D is TRBD1 (5 bases). The CDR3 totals 13 residues. Germline lookup yields CDR1 SQVTM and CDR2 ANQGSEA. The V and J ends lost 2 bases and 4 bases respectively, with 11 bases between them. CDR3 loop: CSVEKGASYGYTF. DNA for the CDR3: TGCAGCGTTGAAAAAGGGGCCAGCTATGGCTACACCTTC.

This chain connects TRBV10-3 to TRBJ2-3; 15 bases fit TRBD2. The CDR3 has 19 residues. Germline assignment: CDR1 ENHRY and CDR2 SYGVKD. Trimming removed 0 bases from V and 3 bases from J; junction bases left unmatched: 7. The CDR3 loop is CAISESLGGTSGRTDTQYF. In nucleotides, the CDR3 is TGTGCCATCAGTGAGTCATTGGGAGGGACTAGCGGGAGGACAGATACGCAGTATTTT.

The chain links TRBV5-8 to TRBJ1-1, with a weak D call TRBD1 (5 bases). Germline assignment: CDR1 SGHTS and CDR2 YDEGEE. The CDR3 spans 15 residues. Trimming left V 2 bases short and J 6 bases short, with 17 bases between. CDR3 DNA sequence: TGTGCCAGCAGCTTTTCTCCCCAGGGATCTTCTGAAGCTTTCTTT. Translating it yields CASSFSPQGSSEAFF. Based on the CDR3 plus reference TRBV5-8 and TRBJ1-1, the full variable domain is EAGVTQSPTHLIKTRGQQATLRCSPISGHTSVYWYQQALGLGLQFLLWYDEGEERNRGNFPPRFSGRQFPNYSSELNVNALELEDSALYLCASSFSPQGSSEAFFGQGTRLTVV.

The V and J genes are TRBV5-1 and TRBJ2-4, with a possible D match to TRBD2 (6 bases). Trimming pared 2 bases from V and 8 bases from J, leaving 11 bases between. The CDR3 has 13 residues. The V gene's germline CDR1 is SGHRS and CDR2 YFSETQ. Here the CDR3 DNA reads TGCGCCAGCAGCTTAACTAGCATGGACATTCAGTACTTC. Its translation is CASSLTSMDIQYF.

J is TRBJ1-1 and V is TRBV4-2; D ambiguous. V was shortened by 2 bases and J by 0 bases, with 13 bases between the two germline ends. CDR3 length equals 16 residues. CDR1 and CDR2 from the germline V gene are LGHNA and YNFKEQ. CDR3 in amino acids: CASSQRTTSMNTEAFF. The CDR3 bases are TGTGCCAGCAGCCAACGTACGACCTCAATGAACACTGAAGCTTTCTTT.

The chain joins TRBV29-1 to TRBJ2-1, with TRBD2 matching over 13 bases. Germline-derived CDR1 and CDR2 are SQVTM and ANQGSEA. V lost 6 bases, J lost 3 bases, and 11 bases stayed unmatched. The CDR3 totals 17 residues. The CDR3: CSVALAGGPLGYNEQFF. The CDR3 DNA sequence: TGCAGCGTCGCACTAGCGGGAGGGCCGCTAGGCTACAATGAGCAGTTCTTC.

The chain couples TRBV6-5 to TRBJ2-1; D might be TRBD2 (5 bases). Germline CDR1 is MNHEY and CDR2 is SVGAGI. CDR3 length: 14 residues. Trimming pared 6 bases from V and 0 bases from J, leaving 9 bases between. The CDR3 here is CASRLRGSYNEQFF. CDR3 DNA sequence: TGTGCCAGCAGGCTTCGGGGCTCCTACAATGAGCAGTTCTTC.

This clone was detected once. The rearrangement uses TRBV6-1 and TRBJ2-7; D not certain. CDR1 is MNHNS, CDR2 SASEGT, per germline. The CDR3 consists of 16 residues. Between the trimmed V and J ends, which lost 1 base and 0 bases, there was a span of 13 bases. CDR3 in DNA: TGTGCCAGCAGTGAAGAGGGCAGGTGGAACTCCTACGAGCAGTACTTC. Translating it yields CASSEEGRWNSYEQYF.

The CDR3 DNA reads as TGTGCCAGTAGTATTGGGGGACAGGGAATCTCTGGGGCCAACGTCCTGACTTTC. As protein: CASSIGGQGISGANVLTF. J is TRBJ2-6 and V is TRBV19; 9 bases agree with TRBD1. Looked up from germline, CDR1 is LNHDA and CDR2 is SQIVND (reference sequence). This CDR3 region has 18 residues. Trimming at V came to 3 bases and at J to 0 bases, leaving 6 bases not matched to a gene.

This chain uses TRBV19 with TRBJ1-6; D gene ambiguous. Between the trimmed V and J ends, which lost 6 bases and 0 bases, there was a span of 9 bases. There are 15 residues in the CDR3. CDR1 is LNHDA and CDR2 is SQIVND in the germline V gene (reference sequence). The CDR3 DNA reads TGTGCCAGTAGGCACACGAGCTCCTATAATTCACCCCTCCACTTT. This translates into CASRHTSSYNSPLHF. Based on the CDR3 plus reference TRBV19 and TRBJ1-6, the full variable domain is DGGITQSPKYLFRKEGQNVTLSCEQNLNHDAMYWYRQDPGQGLRLIYYSQIVNDFQKGDIAEGYSVSREKKESFPLTVTSAQKNPTAFYLCASRHTSSYNSPLHFGNGTRLTVT.

This clone was seen a handful of times. The chain joins TRBV4-2 to TRBJ1-6; D is undetermined. Trimming left V 1 base short and J 7 bases short, with 5 bases between. CDR3 size: 13 residues. Germline V CDR1 and CDR2: LGHNA, YNFKEQ. This chain's CDR3 is CASSQVENSPLHF. Here the CDR3 DNA reads TGTGCCAGCAGCCAAGTTGAGAATTCACCCCTCCACTTT.

This chain links TRBV19 with TRBJ2-7, with TRBD1 matching 8 bases. V shed 2 bases, J shed 2 bases, and the junction held 8 bases outside the gene matches. The V gene's germline CDR1 is LNHDA and CDR2 SQIVND (reference sequence). CDR3 length: 16 residues. CDR3 amino acids: CASSISPGTGAYEQYF. CDR3 DNA sequence: TGTGCCAGTAGTATAAGTCCCGGGACAGGAGCCTACGAGCAGTACTTC.

The chain joins TRBV5-6 to TRBJ2-3; 8 nucleotides agree with TRBD1. Germline assignment: CDR1 SGHDT and CDR2 YYEEEE. With 1 base clipped from V and 6 bases from J, the junction kept 7 bases outside the gene matches. The CDR3 totals 15 residues. The CDR3 region is CASSLWTGIIDTQYF. The CDR3 DNA sequence: TGTGCCAGCAGCTTGTGGACAGGGATTATTGATACGCAGTATTTT.

The chain carries TRBV20-1 and TRBJ2-3; D gene unclear. Trimming cost V 6 bases and J 2 bases, with 6 bases left between them. CDR3 length equals 11 residues. Germline CDR1 DFQATT, CDR2 SNEGSKA (reference sequence). This chain's CDR3 is CSAGPTDTQYF. In DNA form, the CDR3 reads TGCAGTGCCGGGCCCACAGATACGCAGTATTTT.

This rearrangement joins TRBV30 to TRBJ2-1; 12 nucleotides match TRBD2. This CDR3 is built from 13 residues. Germline CDR1 reads GTSNPN; CDR2 reads SVGIG (reference sequence). The V segment lost 7 bases and the J segment 7 bases; nucleotides outside the gene matches: 5. CDR3 sequence (DNA): TGTGCCTCGACTAGCGGGAGAGGGAATGAGCAGTTCTTC. Residues: CASTSGRGNEQFF.

This clone was recorded once. CDR3 DNA sequence: TGCGCCAGCAGCCCTTTCTCCTACCAAGAGACCCAGTACTTC. Protein: CASSPFSYQETQYF. This chain links TRBV5-1 with TRBJ2-5; D remains ambiguous. Trimming cost V 4 bases and J 0 bases, with 10 bases left between them. Germline V gene sequence: CDR1 SGHRS, CDR2 YFSETQ. The CDR3 spans 14 residues. Looking up the rest from reference TRBV5-1 and TRBJ2-5 gives the full variable domain: KAGVTQTPRYLIKTRGQQVTLSCSPISGHRSVSWYQQTPGQGLQFLFEYFSETQRNKGNFPGRFSGRQFSNSRSEMNVSTLELGDSALYLCASSPFSYQETQYFGPGTRLLVL.

Regarding this clone: One junction end disagrees with the germline gene, perhaps due to a read error. The V gene is TRBV5-1, the J gene TRBJ1-4; 9 bases agree with TRBD1. The CDR3 is 17 amino acids. CDR1 and CDR2 from the germline V gene are SGHRS and YFSETQ. CDR3 loop: CASSLDGAGTGREKPFF. The CDR3 region has the DNA TGCGCCAGCAGCTTGGACGGGGCCGGGACAGGGCGTGAAAAACCGTTTTTT.

The chain couples TRBV21-1 to TRBJ1-2; the table assigns TRBD1, which was not confirmed against the DNA. TRBV21-1 is a pseudogene segment. This CDR3 comprises 13 residues. The CDR3 reads CASSPDRGYGYTF. The CDR3 nucleotides are TGTGCCAGCAGCCCCGATAGGGGCTATGGCTACACCTTC.

The V call is TRBV6-6, the J call TRBJ1-2; the D gene is possibly TRBD1 (6 bases). The CDR3 is made up of 14 amino acids. The V end lost 4 bases, the J end lost 4 bases, and 13 bases lay between the germline ends. The V gene's germline CDR1 is MNHNY and CDR2 SVGAGI (reference sequence). The DNA of the CDR3 is TGTGCCAGCAGTTTGGAGGGGGGAGGCTATGGCTACACCTTC. Translating gives CASSLEGGGYGYTF.

The chain employs TRBV11-3 and TRBJ2-3; perhaps TRBD2 as D (5 bases). V was trimmed by 0 bases and J by 6 bases, leaving 10 bases between them. CDR1 is SGHNT and CDR2 is YENEEA in the germline V gene. The CDR3 has 14 residues. The DNA for the CDR3 is TGTGCCAGCAGCTTAGAACCCCCGGGGGATACGCAGTATTTT. Protein: CASSLEPPGDTQYF.

Only one count was recorded for this clone. The chain joins TRBV7-3 to TRBJ1-2, with 10 bases matching TRBD1. CDR1 and CDR2 from the germline V gene are SGHTA and FQGTGA. Losses at the gene ends were 3 bases for V and 8 bases for J; bases not matched to a gene: 3. The CDR3 runs to 13 residues. The CDR3 bases are TGTGCCAGCAGCTTTGGACAGGGGGAGGGCTACACCTTC. It codes for CASSFGQGEGYTF.

The rearrangement joins TRBV11-2 to TRBJ2-1; 9 bases are shared with TRBD1. V shed 10 bases, J shed 4 bases, and the junction held 5 bases outside the gene matches. This CDR3 contains 13 residues. Germline V gene lookup returns CDR1 SGHAT and CDR2 FQNNGV. CDR3: CATGTGLYNEQFF. The CDR3 region has the DNA TGTGCCACCGGGACAGGGCTTTACAATGAGCAGTTCTTC.

The chain is built from TRBV30 and TRBJ1-1, with no clear D. V was pared by 1 base and J by 4 bases, with 13 bases between. The CDR3 covers 14 residues. CDR1 and CDR2 (germline): GTSNPN, SVGIG (reference sequence). This CDR3 is CAWSAYSLITEAFF. The CDR3, as DNA: TGTGCCTGGAGTGCCTACAGCTTAATCACTGAAGCTTTCTTT.

V gene TRBV6-5 combines with J gene TRBJ2-7; 10 nucleotides match TRBD1. CDR3 length equals 16 residues. The J segment lost 8 bases and the V segment lost 4 bases, leaving 14 bases of the junction unmatched. CDR1 is MNHEY, CDR2 SVGAGI, per germline. Written as DNA, the CDR3 is TGTGCCAGCAGTTTTTGGCGGGGACAGGGGCCTACGAAGCAGTACTTC. Translated, it gives CASSFWRGQGPTKQYF.

The gene calls are TRBV11-1 and TRBJ1-3, with D uncertain. This CDR3 comprises 15 residues. Trimming took 1 base from V and 3 from J, leaving 10 bases between them. Per germline, CDR1 SGHAT and CDR2 FQDESV (reference sequence). For the CDR3, the DNA is TGTGCCAGCAGCTTAGTTTCCGGGAGTGGAAACACCATATATTTT. Translated, it gives CASSLVSGSGNTIYF.

The chain has TRBV6-5 and TRBJ1-4, with 7 bases aligning to TRBD1. V lost 6 bases, J lost 4 bases, and 5 bases stayed unmatched. In germline, CDR1 is MNHEY, CDR2 SVGAGI. The CDR3 is made up of 14 amino acids. In nucleotides, the CDR3 is TGTGCCAGCAGGCCGGGACAGAATAATGAAAAACTGTTTTTT. It is translated as CASRPGQNNEKLFF.